Below are 9 T cell receptor beta chains sequenced from a single sample in a study of cytomegalovirus exposure and HLA in healthy donors (dated 2017 in TCRdb). Preparation of the library involved the immunoSEQ multiplex PCR assay. A mixture of 60 forward primers for TCR Vbeta segments and 13 reverse primers for TCR Jbeta segments was used in the multiplex PCR. As stored in TCRdb, this immuneACCESS dataset retains in-frame rearrangements with V and J assigned. A fraction of the clones does not appear; measured against another copy, unresolved V genes explain less than half of the discrepancy, and the remainder lacks a known reason. This sample's table lists 38,000 or so clones. The top ten clones comprise approximately 10% of the sample. Material for sequencing was PBMCs. Receptors originate from a middle-aged man in good health and CMV-seropositive.

The chain links TRBV5-1 to TRBJ2-5; 9 bases map to TRBD1. The CDR3 is 14 residues long. The ends lost 4 bases at V and 5 bases at J; junction bases unmatched: 6. Germline V CDR1 and CDR2: SGHRS, YFSETQ. In DNA form, the CDR3 reads TGCGCCAGCAGCAAGGGGACAGGGCTGGAGACCCAGTACTTC. It codes for CASSKGTGLETQYF.

V usage is TRBV11-3 and J usage is TRBJ2-3; 11 nucleotides line up with TRBD2. CDR1 SGHNT and CDR2 YENEEA come from the germline V gene. The CDR3 has 16 residues. Trimming cost V 5 bases and J 2 bases; bases outside gene matches: 6. Here the CDR3 reads CASSPPGLADTDTQYF. CDR3 sequence (DNA): TGTGCCAGCAGCCCGCCGGGACTAGCGGACACAGATACGCAGTATTTT.

The V call is TRBV28, the J call TRBJ1-6; D gene uncertain. Per germline, CDR1 MDHEN and CDR2 SYDVKM. This CDR3 has 11 residues. The V and J ends lost 5 bases and 7 bases respectively, with 3 bases between them. The CDR3 here is CASSQNSPLHF. DNA for the CDR3: TGTGCCAGCAGTCAGAATTCACCCCTCCACTTT.

The V call is TRBV7-2, the J call TRBJ1-1, with 8 nucleotides matching TRBD1. This CDR3 spans 13 amino acids. Germline CDR1 SGHTA, CDR2 FQGNSA. V gave up 5 bases and J gave up 3 bases; unmatched junction bases: 2. For the CDR3, the DNA is TGTGCCAGCAGCGCGGACAGGGACACTGAAGCTTTCTTT. It yields the protein CASSADRDTEAFF.

J is TRBJ2-5 and V is TRBV15; 7 positions agree with TRBD1. From germline, CDR1 is LNHNV and CDR2 YYDKDF (reference sequence). V gave up 0 bases and J gave up 4 bases; unmatched junction bases: 5. The length of the CDR3 is 15 residues. DNA of the CDR3: TGTGCCACCAGCAGAGAATGGGACAGAGGAGAGACCCAGTACTTC. This codes for CATSREWDRGETQYF.

V usage is TRBV12-5 and J usage is TRBJ2-1; TRBD1 matches 10 bases. The CDR3 loop spans 15 amino acids. The junction had 3 bases not matched to a gene; V was cut back by 1 base and J by 6 bases. Germline loops: CDR1 LGHNT, CDR2 FRNRAP. Here the CDR3 DNA reads TGTGCTAGTGGTTTGGGGGACAGGGGTCCCAATGAGCAGTTCTTC. This codes for CASGLGDRGPNEQFF.

The V gene is TRBV5-1, the J gene TRBJ1-2, with 8 bases aligning to TRBD1. The J segment lost 8 bases and the V segment lost 4 bases, leaving 7 bases of the junction unmatched. CDR1 is SGHRS, CDR2 YFSETQ, per germline. The CDR3 length is 13 residues. In DNA form, the CDR3 reads TGCGCCAGCAGCAACCGGACAGGGTTCGGCTACACCTTC. This codes for CASSNRTGFGYTF.

About this clone itself: The sample holds other DNA sequences that translate to the same CDR3. CDR3 loop: CASSLGSSYEQYF. The CDR3 nucleotides are TGCGCCAGCAGCTTGGGGAGCTCCTACGAGCAGTACTTC. This chain connects TRBV5-1 to TRBJ2-7; the D is unclear. The CDR3 length is 13 residues. V was cut by 0 bases and J by 0 bases, with 4 bases left in between. Per germline, CDR1 SGHRS and CDR2 YFSETQ. The full variable domain, with the rest looked up from reference TRBV5-1 and TRBJ2-7, is KAGVTQTPRYLIKTRGQQVTLSCSPISGHRSVSWYQQTPGQGLQFLFEYFSETQRNKGNFPGRFSGRQFSNSRSEMNVSTLELGDSALYLCASSLGSSYEQYFGPGTRLTVT.

V usage is TRBV19 and J usage is TRBJ2-3, with D uncertain. Germline V lookup: CDR1 LNHDA, CDR2 SQIVND (reference sequence). V was trimmed by 9 bases and J by 4 bases, leaving 11 bases between them. The CDR3 is 12 amino acids. The CDR3 loop reads CASVGVADTQYF. DNA for the CDR3: TGTGCCAGCGTTGGAGTCGCAGATACGCAGTATTTT.